Listed here are 10 T cell receptor beta chains from one sample, sequenced in a study of cytomegalovirus exposure and HLA in healthy donors. Data came from immunoSEQ multiplex PCR; TCRdb stores just in-frame clones and leaves some out. The sample includes about 150,000 clones, 86% of them seen just once. Sequencing was done on a sample of PBMCs. The receptor source for this set is a man younger than 35 in good health and CMV-seropositive.

The rearrangement joins TRBV18 to TRBJ2-1, with 8 positions matching TRBD2. This CDR3 contains 19 residues. Per the germline V gene, CDR1 is KGHSH and CDR2 is LQKENI. The V segment lost 3 bases and the J segment 10 bases; nucleotides outside the gene matches: 23. CDR3 residues: CASSPSVGVQREGQGEQFF. The DNA for the CDR3 is TGTGCCAGCTCACCGTCGGTCGGGGTACAACGGGAGGGCCAGGGAGAGCAGTTCTTC.

V gene TRBV7-7 combines with J gene TRBJ2-7, with 8 bases fitting TRBD1. The CDR3 runs to 13 residues. Trimming removed 4 bases from V and 5 bases from J; junction bases left unmatched: 4. Germline CDR1 reads SSHAT; CDR2 reads FNYEAQ (reference sequence). The CDR3: CASSSGTGHEQYF. In DNA, the CDR3 is TGTGCCAGCAGCTCCGGGACAGGCCACGAGCAGTACTTC. The full variable domain, in which reference TRBV7-7 and TRBJ2-7 provide the parts outside the CDR3, is GAGVSQSPRYKVTKRGQDVTLRCDPISSHATLYWYQQALGQGPEFLTYFNYEAQPDKSGLPSDRFSAERPEGSISTLTIQRTEQRDSAMYRCASSSGTGHEQYFGPGTRLTVT.

This clone was seen at least ten times. This rearrangement joins TRBV30 to TRBJ2-6; D is perhaps TRBD2 (6 bases). Deletions cut 0 bases from V and 0 bases from J, with 9 bases between. The V gene's germline CDR1 is GTSNPN and CDR2 SVGIG (reference sequence). The CDR3 loop spans 16 amino acids. Here the CDR3 DNA reads TGTGCCTGGAGTGTTGGGGGGAGCTCTGGGGCCAACGTCCTGACTTTC. Its protein product is CAWSVGGSSGANVLTF.

The rearrangement joins TRBV15 to TRBJ2-7; 9 bases line up with TRBD1. Germline V CDR1 and CDR2: LNHNV, YYDKDF (reference sequence). The CDR3 sequence is 14 residues long. V dropped 3 bases and J dropped 4; count of bases not matched to a gene: 4. The DNA for the CDR3 is TGTGCCACCAGCAGGCAGGGGACAGGGTACGAGCAGTACTTC. Translation gives CATSRQGTGYEQYF.

The rearrangement uses TRBV5-4 and TRBJ1-1; a weak D match, TRBD1 (5 bases). The CDR3 is made up of 15 amino acids. Looked up from germline, CDR1 is SGHNT and CDR2 is YYREEE (reference sequence). Trimming took off 3 bases at V and 0 bases at J, with 12 bases between the two ends. CDR3 residues: CASSSRGAMNTEAFF. DNA for the CDR3: TGTGCCAGCAGCTCCCGTGGGGCCATGAACACTGAAGCTTTCTTT.

The CDR3: CASSLGRTSGRALADTQYF. CDR3 nucleotide sequence: TGTGCCAGCAGCTTGGGGAGGACTAGCGGGAGGGCCCTCGCAGATACGCAGTATTTT. The J gene is TRBJ2-3, the V gene TRBV7-8, with TRBD2 matching 15 bases. Per germline, CDR1 SGHVS and CDR2 FQNEAQ. This CDR3 region has 19 residues. J gave up 4 bases and V 3 bases, and 11 bases lay outside the gene matches.

J is TRBJ2-7 and V is TRBV5-1; D unclear. V dropped 5 bases and J dropped 3 bases, with 21 bases sitting between them. This CDR3 is built from 16 residues. Germline V gene lookup returns CDR1 SGHRS and CDR2 YFSETQ. The CDR3 region is CASSDGSLTPYYEQYF. CDR3 in DNA: TGCGCCAGCAGTGATGGTTCACTAACCCCCTACTACGAGCAGTACTTC.

This chain uses TRBV28 with TRBJ1-1; D is ambiguous. V was pared by 6 bases and J by 4 bases, with 12 bases between. This CDR3 has 13 residues. The germline CDR1 and CDR2 sequences are MDHEN and SYDVKM. This CDR3 is CASRGGYPTEAFF. CDR3 DNA: TGTGCCAGCAGAGGAGGCTATCCCACTGAAGCTTTCTTT.

This clone has more than one count but fewer than ten. The chain has TRBV4-2 and TRBJ1-2; tentatively, D is TRBD1 (5 bases). This CDR3 has 14 amino acids. The germline CDR1 and CDR2 sequences are LGHNA and YNFKEQ. The V gene lost 4 bases and the J gene lost 4 bases, with 13 bases spanning the gap. For the CDR3, the DNA is TGTGCCAGCAGCCCGGAGCGGGGCCTCTATGGCTACACCTTC. Translating it yields CASSPERGLYGYTF.

This chain connects TRBV4-3 to TRBJ2-1; D uncertain. Trimming stripped 3 bases from V and 4 bases from J, with 13 bases between. Germline assignment: CDR1 LGHNA and CDR2 YSLEER. There are 15 residues in the CDR3. This CDR3 is CASSQESEIYNEQFF. CDR3 bases: TGCGCCAGCAGCCAGGAGAGCGAAATTTACAATGAGCAGTTCTTC.